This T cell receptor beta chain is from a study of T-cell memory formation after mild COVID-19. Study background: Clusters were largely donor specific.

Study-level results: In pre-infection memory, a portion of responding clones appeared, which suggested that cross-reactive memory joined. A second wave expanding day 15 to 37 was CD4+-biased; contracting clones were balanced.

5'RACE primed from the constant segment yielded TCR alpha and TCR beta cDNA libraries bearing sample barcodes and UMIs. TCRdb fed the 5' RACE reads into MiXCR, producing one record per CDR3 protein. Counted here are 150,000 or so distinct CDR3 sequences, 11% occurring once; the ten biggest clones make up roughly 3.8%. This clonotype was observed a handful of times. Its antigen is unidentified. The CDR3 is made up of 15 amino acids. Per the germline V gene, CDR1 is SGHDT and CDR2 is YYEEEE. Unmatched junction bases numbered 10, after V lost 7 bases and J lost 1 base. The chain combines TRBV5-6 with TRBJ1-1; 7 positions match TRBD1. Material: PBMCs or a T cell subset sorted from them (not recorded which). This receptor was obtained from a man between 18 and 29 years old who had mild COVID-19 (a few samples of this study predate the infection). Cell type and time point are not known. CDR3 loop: CASSREGGANTEAFF. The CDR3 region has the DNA TGTGCCAGCTCTCGGGAAGGGGGCGCGAACACTGAAGCTTTCTTT.